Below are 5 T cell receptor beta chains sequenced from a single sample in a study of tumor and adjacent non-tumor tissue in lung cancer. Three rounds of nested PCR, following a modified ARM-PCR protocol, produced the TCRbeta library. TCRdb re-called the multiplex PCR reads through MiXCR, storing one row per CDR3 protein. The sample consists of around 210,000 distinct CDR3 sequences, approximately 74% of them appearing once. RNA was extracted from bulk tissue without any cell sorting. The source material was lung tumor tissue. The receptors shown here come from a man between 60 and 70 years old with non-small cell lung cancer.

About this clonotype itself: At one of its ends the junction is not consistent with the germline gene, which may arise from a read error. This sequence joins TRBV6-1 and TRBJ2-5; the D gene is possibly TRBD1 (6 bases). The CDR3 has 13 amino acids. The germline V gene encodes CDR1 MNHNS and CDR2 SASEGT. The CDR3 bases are TGTGCCAACAGTCTTACAGGGTCAGAAACCCAGTACTTC. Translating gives CANSLTGSETQYF.

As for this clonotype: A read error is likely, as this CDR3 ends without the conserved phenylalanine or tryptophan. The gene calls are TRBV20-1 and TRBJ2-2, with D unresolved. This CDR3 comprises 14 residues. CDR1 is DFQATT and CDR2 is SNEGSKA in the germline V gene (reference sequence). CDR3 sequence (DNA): TGCGGTGCTAGATTCTCCGAGAACACCAGGGAGCTGTTTATT. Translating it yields CGARFSENTRELFI.

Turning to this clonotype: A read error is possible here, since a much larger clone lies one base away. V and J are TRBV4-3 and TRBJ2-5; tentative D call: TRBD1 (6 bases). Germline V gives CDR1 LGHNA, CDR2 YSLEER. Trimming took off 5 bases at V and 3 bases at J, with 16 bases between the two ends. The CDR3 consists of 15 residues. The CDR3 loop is CASSFGRGKEETQYF. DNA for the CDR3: TGCGCCAGCAGCTTCGGAAGGGGGAAGGAAGAGACCCAGTACTTC.

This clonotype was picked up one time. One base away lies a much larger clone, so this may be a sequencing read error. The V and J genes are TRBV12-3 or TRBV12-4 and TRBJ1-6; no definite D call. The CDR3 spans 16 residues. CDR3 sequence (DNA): TGTGCCAGAAGTTTCGGAGGCAGCTCCTATAATTCACCCCTCCACTTT. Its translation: CARSFGGSSYNSPLHF.

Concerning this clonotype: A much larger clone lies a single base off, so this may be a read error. CDR3 DNA sequence: TGCAATGCTAGAAGTCAGGGGGCCTACAATGAGCAGTTCTTC. Protein sequence: CNARSQGAYNEQFF. The V and J genes are TRBV20-1 and TRBJ2-1, with 7 bases matching TRBD1. From germline, CDR1 is DFQATT and CDR2 SNEGSKA (reference sequence). The CDR3 loop spans 14 amino acids.